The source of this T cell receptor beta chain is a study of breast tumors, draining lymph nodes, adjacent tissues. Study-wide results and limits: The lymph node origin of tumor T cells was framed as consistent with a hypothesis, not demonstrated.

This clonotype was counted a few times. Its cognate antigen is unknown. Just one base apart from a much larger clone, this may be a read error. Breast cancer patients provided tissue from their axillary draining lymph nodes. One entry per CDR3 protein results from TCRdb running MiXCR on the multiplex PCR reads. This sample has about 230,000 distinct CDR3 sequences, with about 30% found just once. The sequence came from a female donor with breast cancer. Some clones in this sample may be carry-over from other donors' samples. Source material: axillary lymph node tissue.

CDR3 loop: CSARSPQIGSEQYF. DNA for the CDR3: TGCAGTGCTAGAAGTCCACAGATAGGGTCGGAGCAGTACTTC. The V and J genes are TRBV20-1 and TRBJ2-7; D is unresolved. This CDR3 comprises 14 residues. V was pared by 2 bases and J by 7 bases, with 18 bases between. Looked up from germline, CDR1 is DFQATT and CDR2 is SNEGSKA (reference sequence).